Below are 30 T cell receptor beta chains sequenced from a single sample in a study of OX40 agonist ivuxolimab in advanced cancers. The method was immunoSEQ multiplex PCR; TCRdb's version includes in-frame clones alone and lacks a portion of them. This table has around 55,000 clones, approximately 86% appearing once. Sequencing used CD4+ or CD8+ T cells sorted from blood, obtained in a trial of the OX40 agonist ivuxolimab. The receptor source for this set is an adult with an advanced solid tumor such as melanoma, head and neck, liver or kidney cancer.

The chain uses TRBV11-1 and TRBJ2-1; tentatively, D is TRBD2 (6 bases). Germline CDR1 SGHAT, CDR2 FQDESV (reference sequence). The germline V and J ends were trimmed by 5 bases and 6 bases, with 11 bases remaining between them. The CDR3 contains 13 residues. The DNA of the CDR3 is TGTGCCAGCAGCCGGGGACTCGTCAATGAGCAGTTCTTC. Translating gives CASSRGLVNEQFF.

This chain uses TRBV10-3 with TRBJ2-3, with no clear D. CDR3 length equals 13 residues. Germline CDR1 and CDR2: ENHRY and SYGVKD. V lost 9 bases, J lost 2 bases, and 12 bases lay in between. CDR3 residues: CAMAMESTDTQYF. In DNA, the CDR3 is TGTGCCATGGCCATGGAGTCCACAGATACGCAGTATTTT.

The chain is built from TRBV7-9 and TRBJ1-2; TRBD1 might be the D (5 bases). Germline V gives CDR1 SEHNR, CDR2 FQNEAQ (reference sequence). Trimming removed 5 bases at V and 3 bases at J, with 13 bases between. The CDR3 length is 14 residues. CDR3 bases: TGTGCCAGCAGCCCAGGGAACAGCGACTATGGCTACACCTTC. Its protein is CASSPGNSDYGYTF.

The gene calls are TRBV27 and TRBJ1-3; a weak D match, TRBD1 (6 bases). The CDR3 is 16 amino acids. Per germline, CDR1 MNHEY and CDR2 SMNVEV (reference sequence). Trimming left V 5 bases short and J 0 bases short, with 14 bases between. In nucleotides, the CDR3 is TGTGCCAGCAGTCCCCTCGGAGGGGGCTCTGGAAACACCATATATTTT. Amino acids: CASSPLGGGSGNTIYF.

This clone showed up just once. J is TRBJ1-1 and V is TRBV10-3, with no clear D. The CDR3 runs to 18 residues. Germline V gene sequence: CDR1 ENHRY, CDR2 SYGVKD. Trimming took 0 bases from V and 5 from J, leaving 22 bases between them. The CDR3 nucleotides are TGTGCCATCAGTGAGTCGTTAGGAAGGGTCCTGGGCATGACTGAAGCTTTCTTT. Encoded protein: CAISESLGRVLGMTEAFF.

This chain links TRBV5-1 with TRBJ2-1; D is possibly TRBD1 or TRBD2 (5 bases each). Trimming shortened V by 4 bases and J by 8 bases, and 19 bases separated the two germline ends. CDR3 length: 15 residues. CDR1 is SGHRS and CDR2 is YFSETQ in the germline V gene. Here the CDR3 reads CASSRLTEERHEQFF. Here the CDR3 DNA reads TGCGCCAGCAGCCGTCTGACAGAAGAGCGGCATGAGCAGTTCTTC.

The rearrangement links TRBV19 to TRBJ2-1, with D possibly matching TRBD2 (7 bases). The CDR3 has 15 residues. CDR1 LNHDA and CDR2 SQIVND come from the germline V gene (reference sequence). V gave up 7 bases and J gave up 3 bases, with 16 bases separating them. Here the CDR3 DNA reads TGTGCCAGTACCCGGCGGGGAGGGGGCTACAATGAGCAGTTCTTC. Translating it yields CASTRRGGGYNEQFF. Complete variable domain (other parts from reference TRBV19 and TRBJ2-1): DGGITQSPKYLFRKEGQNVTLSCEQNLNHDAMYWYRQDPGQGLRLIYYSQIVNDFQKGDIAEGYSVSREKKESFPLTVTSAQKNPTAFYLCASTRRGGGYNEQFFGPGTRLTVL.

The chain joins TRBV9 to TRBJ2-7; TRBD1 matches 8 bases. The germline CDR1 and CDR2 sequences are SGDLS and YYNGEE. This CDR3 region has 15 residues. J was trimmed by 1 base and V by 3 bases; bases with no gene match: 6. The DNA of the CDR3 is TGTGCCAGCAGCGCCGAACAGGGGGTATCCTACGAGCAGTACTTC. Protein product: CASSAEQGVSYEQYF.

This chain joins TRBV9 and TRBJ2-1; TRBD2 matches at 10 bases. This CDR3 is built from 15 residues. Looked up from germline, CDR1 is SGDLS and CDR2 is YYNGEE. V shed 4 bases and J 2 bases; nucleotides not matched to a gene: 3. CDR3 in amino acids: CASSPSGGPYNEQFF. In DNA, the CDR3 is TGTGCCAGCAGCCCTAGCGGGGGACCCTACAATGAGCAGTTCTTC.

The CDR3 DNA reads TGTGCCAGCTCACCACGTAGTCAGAACCGGGACAAGTTCTACGAGCAGTACTTC. As protein: CASSPRSQNRDKFYEQYF. The chain carries TRBV18 and TRBJ2-7, with TRBD1 as a possible D gene (6 bases). Germline CDR1 is KGHSH and CDR2 is LQKENI. Trimming stripped 1 base from V and 3 bases from J, with 22 bases between. The CDR3 is made up of 18 amino acids.

Comments on this clone: Mismatch with germline at one junction end may stem from a read error. The rearrangement joins TRBV7-9 to TRBJ2-1; D is uncertain. Germline lookup yields CDR1 SEHNR and CDR2 FQNEAQ (reference sequence). This CDR3 has 9 residues. The CDR3 DNA follows: TGTGCCAGCAGCCCCCGGCCCATCTTC. It codes for CASSPRPIF. Combining the CDR3 with reference TRBV7-9 and TRBJ2-1 gives the whole variable domain DTGVSQNPRHKITKRGQNVTFRCDPISEHNRLYWYRQTLGQGPEFLTYFQNEAQLEKSRLLSDRFSAERPKGSFSTLEIQRTEQGDSAMYLCASSPRPIFGPGTRLTVL.

This clone was observed a handful of times. The genes are TRBV9 and TRBJ2-1; no reliable D call. CDR1 is SGDLS, CDR2 YYNGEE, per germline. This CDR3 spans 15 amino acids. The V and J ends lost 0 bases and 2 bases respectively, with 9 bases between them. CDR3 DNA: TGTGCCAGCAGCGTAGGAGGCAAGACCTACAATGAGCAGTTCTTC. This gives the protein CASSVGGKTYNEQFF.

The rearrangement uses TRBV6-1 and TRBJ2-7, with 12 bases fitting TRBD2. The CDR3 runs to 13 residues. The junction had 0 bases not matched to a gene; V was cut back by 8 bases and J by 1 base. Germline values: CDR1 MNHNS, CDR2 SASEGT. The CDR3 DNA reads as TGTGCCAGCGGACTAGCGGGGTCCTACGAGCAGTACTTC. It translates to CASGLAGSYEQYF.

The rearrangement joins TRBV15 to TRBJ1-4, with D possibly being TRBD1 (6 bases). The V gene lost 6 bases and the J gene lost 6 bases, with 14 bases spanning the gap. There are 14 residues in the CDR3. Germline V gene lookup returns CDR1 LNHNV and CDR2 YYDKDF (reference sequence). CDR3 sequence: CATSLAGEDEKLFF. The CDR3, as DNA: TGTGCCACCAGTTTGGCAGGGGAAGATGAAAAACTGTTTTTT.

This chain connects TRBV5-6 to TRBJ2-5, with TRBD1 as a possible D gene (6 bases). The germline gives CDR1 SGHDT, CDR2 YYEEEE. This CDR3 comprises 16 residues. The V gene lost 4 bases and the J gene lost 2 bases, with 18 bases spanning the gap. This CDR3 reads CASSQWQGYSQETQYF. DNA for the CDR3: TGTGCCAGCAGCCAATGGCAGGGGTACTCACAAGAGACCCAGTACTTC.

V and J are TRBV7-2 and TRBJ2-2; maybe TRBD2 (6 bases). Germline CDR1 SGHTA, CDR2 FQGNSA. Trimming took off 5 bases at V and 3 bases at J, with 16 bases between the two ends. This CDR3 has 16 amino acids. The CDR3 is CASSPGGRSYTGELFF. The CDR3 DNA is TGTGCCAGCAGCCCCGGGGGTAGATCATACACCGGGGAGCTGTTTTTT.

The chain links TRBV6-5 to TRBJ1-1, with a tentative D call TRBD1 (5 bases). Deletions cut 0 bases from V and 9 bases from J, with 8 bases between. The CDR3 length is 12 residues. From germline, CDR1 is MNHEY and CDR2 SVGAGI. CDR3 sequence: CASSYSTGQAFF. CDR3 nucleotide sequence: TGTGCCAGCAGTTACTCGACGGGGCAAGCTTTCTTT.

This sequence joins TRBV15 and TRBJ2-7; the match to TRBD1 covers 12 bases. This CDR3 is built from 15 residues. CDR1 is LNHNV and CDR2 is YYDKDF in the germline V gene (reference sequence). The junction had 7 bases not matched to a gene; V was cut back by 5 bases and J by 5 bases. CDR3 region: CATSPSGTGGHEQYF. CDR3 sequence (DNA): TGTGCCACCAGCCCTTCCGGGACAGGGGGCCACGAGCAGTACTTC.

This clone was counted a single time. This chain connects TRBV7-9 to TRBJ1-1, with D maybe TRBD1 (6 bases). The germline V gene has CDR1 SEHNR and CDR2 FQNEAQ (reference sequence). The V gene lost 9 bases and the J gene lost 12 bases, with 17 bases spanning the gap. The CDR3 spans 11 residues. CDR3 amino acids: CASELIQGTFF. In nucleotides, the CDR3 is TGTGCCAGTGAACTAATACAGGGAACTTTCTTT.

The J gene is TRBJ1-2, the V gene TRBV4-2; no reliable D call. V lost 1 base and J lost 8, with 17 bases in between. The length of the CDR3 is 15 residues. Germline CDR1 is LGHNA and CDR2 is YNFKEQ. The CDR3 region is CASSQAKGREQGYTF. The CDR3 region has the DNA TGTGCCAGCAGCCAAGCCAAAGGGAGGGAACAAGGCTACACCTTC.

The rearrangement uses TRBV21-1 and TRBJ1-5. TRBV21-1 is noted as a pseudogene. The CDR3 is made up of 13 amino acids. The CDR3, as DNA: TGTGCCAGCAGCTCCCTAGGGGGGGCGGCCCATCCTTTT. Its translation: CASSSLGGAAHPF.

The chain combines TRBV27 with TRBJ2-5; either TRBD1 or TRBD2 may supply D (6 bases each). The length of the CDR3 is 14 residues. V was clipped by 1 base and J by 3 bases, with 9 bases between them. Germline V gene lookup returns CDR1 MNHEY and CDR2 SMNVEV (reference sequence). The CDR3 sequence is CASSLYREEETQYF. CDR3 coding DNA: TGTGCCAGCAGTTTATACAGGGAGGAAGAGACCCAGTACTTC.

This sequence joins TRBV4-1 and TRBJ1-1, with no clear D. The CDR3 contains 16 residues. V was pared by 0 bases and J by 1 base, with 12 bases between. Germline CDR1 reads MGHRA; CDR2 reads YSYEKL. The CDR3 region is CASSQEGGWGNTEAFF. DNA for the CDR3: TGCGCCAGCAGCCAAGAAGGCGGCTGGGGGAACACTGAAGCTTTCTTT.

This rearrangement joins TRBV7-9 to TRBJ2-2, with D perhaps TRBD1 (6 bases). The V end lost 5 bases, the J end lost 3 bases, and 13 bases lay between the germline ends. The germline gives CDR1 SEHNR, CDR2 FQNEAQ (reference sequence). This CDR3 is built from 15 residues. CDR3 bases: TGTGCCAGCAGCGCCAGGGGTCCGTACACCGGGGAGCTGTTTTTT. Its protein product is CASSARGPYTGELFF.

This chain links TRBV6-5 with TRBJ2-5, with D uncertain. There are 13 residues in the CDR3. V was clipped by 5 bases and J by 0 bases, with 7 bases between them. Germline V CDR1 and CDR2: MNHEY, SVGAGI. Written as DNA, the CDR3 is TGTGCCAGCAGTAACCCTAACCAAGAGACCCAGTACTTC. It translates to CASSNPNQETQYF.

The chain links TRBV4-1 to TRBJ1-2; D not resolved. V was pared by 0 bases and J by 8 bases, with 7 bases between. CDR1 MGHRA and CDR2 YSYEKL come from the germline V gene. This CDR3 has 12 residues. CDR3 loop: CASSQEPLGYTF. CDR3 DNA: TGCGCCAGCAGCCAAGAGCCCCTGGGCTACACCTTC.

This chain connects TRBV27 to TRBJ1-2; D is unresolved. The CDR3 contains 15 residues. Per the germline V gene, CDR1 is MNHEY and CDR2 is SMNVEV (reference sequence). V dropped 2 bases and J dropped 8 bases, with 18 bases sitting between them. Here the CDR3 reads CASSLSAQTSRGYTF. In nucleotides, the CDR3 is TGTGCCAGCAGTTTAAGCGCCCAAACCTCTCGGGGCTACACCTTC.

The rearrangement uses TRBV11-1 and TRBJ2-3; D is undetermined. Germline CDR1 reads SGHAT; CDR2 reads FQDESV (reference sequence). The CDR3 length is 11 residues. Trimming took off 5 bases at V and 5 bases at J, with 5 bases between the two ends. As DNA, the CDR3 is TGTGCCAGCAGCCCCTTAGATACGCAGTATTTT. Translation gives CASSPLDTQYF.

The V call is TRBV9, the J call TRBJ1-2, with D perhaps matching TRBD1 (6 bases). Per the germline V gene, CDR1 is SGDLS and CDR2 is YYNGEE. The CDR3 is 16 residues long. The V end lost 2 bases, the J end lost 6 bases, and 20 bases lay between the germline ends. The CDR3, as DNA: TGTGCCAGCAGCGTCTCCGGGGGCGCAGGGGTGAATGGCTACACCTTC. Translating gives CASSVSGGAGVNGYTF. Using reference TRBV9 and TRBJ1-2 for the parts outside the CDR3, the full variable domain is DSGVTQTPKHLITATGQRVTLRCSPRSGDLSVYWYQQSLDQGLQFLIQYYNGEERAKGNILERFSAQQFPDLHSELNLSSLELGDSALYFCASSVSGGAGVNGYTFGSGTRLTVV.

The genes are TRBV13 and TRBJ2-5, with 7 bases identical to TRBD1. The J call may be in error: the DNA end matches TRBJ2-7 better. Germline-derived CDR1 and CDR2 are PRHDT and FYEKMQ (reference sequence). The CDR3 sequence is 11 residues long. The DNA for the CDR3 is TGTGCCAGCAGTCCAGGGGGCGAGCAGTACTTC. Protein: CASSPGGEQYF.